A selection of T cell receptor beta chains follows, all from one sample in a study of shared clonotypes between healthy human individuals. Libraries were prepared by immunoSEQ multiplex PCR; TCRdb keeps only in-frame clonotypes and omits some of them. The sample records around 2,100,000 clones, approximately 94% being singletons. The source material was naive CD8+ T cells sorted from blood. The source is a man younger than 30 in good health. Both conserved end residues are part of each CDR3. The D gene is left open where the match is weak. Size is omitted from some rows. Given values are once, few, many or a class for expanded clones.

clone_size j_call d_call v_call cdr3_aa
- TRBJ1-2 - TRBV7-2 CASSFPGQVNYGYTF
- TRBJ2-2 - TRBV30 CAWGPSGTGELFF
- TRBJ2-5 TRBD1 TRBV13 CASSRHGTAKETQYF
- TRBJ2-7 TRBD2 TRBV27 CASSLSAGGSYEQYF
- TRBJ1-5 - TRBV7-9 CASSLGPGRDQPQHF
once TRBJ1-5 TRBD1 TRBV13 CASSMGQGNQPQHF
- TRBJ1-1 - TRBV28 CASSLGEGTEAFF
once TRBJ1-2 - TRBV9 CASSVARQGVSGGYTF
- TRBJ1-5 - TRBV15 CATSRPSSGPVTGQPQHF
few TRBJ1-1 - TRBV9 CASSVGGRTEAFF
- TRBJ2-7 - TRBV5-6 CASSYATGTDPYEQYF
- TRBJ2-7 - TRBV18 CASSPRGSYEQYF
- TRBJ2-2 TRBD1 TRBV5-4 CASSLLGQGSTGELFF
- TRBJ2-5 TRBD1 TRBV5-1 CASSSGGSETQYF
- TRBJ2-7 TRBD1 TRBV7-9 CASSLRQGSGYEQYF
- TRBJ2-5 TRBD2 TRBV10-3 CAISGTLREAHLYQETQYF